The T cell receptor (beta chain) under discussion was sequenced for a study of graft-versus-host responses after intestinal transplantation. Details on this clone: Its antigen remains unknown.

Trimming pared 0 bases from V and 6 bases from J, leaving 6 bases between. CDR1 LNHNV and CDR2 YYDKDF come from the germline V gene (reference sequence). The CDR3 totals 13 residues. The repertoire was sequenced with immunoSEQ multiplex PCR; TCRdb's copy has only in-frame clones and lacks some. The sample lists some 140,000 clones; approximately 90% were seen once. The sequence came from a human donor who received an intestinal transplant. This chain connects TRBV15 to TRBJ1-5; D gene ambiguous. Sequencing was performed on unstimulated CD4+ T cells sorted from spleen or lymph node cells, taken before intestinal transplant. As DNA, the CDR3 is TGTGCCACCAGCAGAGATATGGGTCAGCCCCAGCATTTT. Its translation: CATSRDMGQPQHF.